A single sample gave rise to the 14 T cell receptor beta chains below, sequenced in a study of blood T cell repertoires in COVID-19. Repertoires were generated with immunoSEQ multiplex PCR, while TCRdb's copy carries only in-frame clones and drops some. This sample carries 110,000 to 150,000 clones, about 80% of them seen once, and the ten largest clones take roughly 1.5%. Sequencing used peripheral blood. These receptors were collected from a human donor in a cohort sampled during active COVID-19.

V usage is TRBV7-6 and J usage is TRBJ2-7; 12 nucleotides align to TRBD2. V shed 5 bases and J 11 bases; nucleotides not matched to a gene: 13. The germline CDR1 and CDR2 sequences are SGHVS and FNYEAQ. The CDR3 is 15 amino acids. CDR3 amino acids: CASSHSALAGGPKYF. The CDR3 DNA sequence: TGTGCCAGCAGCCACTCAGCTCTAGCGGGAGGGCCGAAGTACTTC. Complete variable domain (other parts from reference TRBV7-6 and TRBJ2-7): GAGVSQSPRYKVTKRGQDVALRCDPISGHVSLYWYRQALGQGPEFLTYFNYEAQQDKSGLPNDRFSAERPEGSISTLTIQRTEQRDSAMYRCASSHSALAGGPKYFGPGTRLTVT.

The gene calls are TRBV18 and TRBJ2-1, with D possibly TRBD2 on 5 matching bases. The germline CDR1 and CDR2 sequences are KGHSH and LQKENI. This CDR3 comprises 18 residues. Between the trimmed V and J ends, which lost 2 bases and 5 bases, there was a span of 22 bases. The CDR3 DNA sequence: TGTGCCAGCTCACCAATGAGGTTTGAGGGAGCAGGCAACAATGAGCAGTTCTTC. This sequence encodes CASSPMRFEGAGNNEQFF.

This clone was counted between two and nine times. The chain carries TRBV7-9 and TRBJ1-6, with 9 bases identical to TRBD1. Germline V gives CDR1 SEHNR, CDR2 FQNEAQ (reference sequence). The ends lost 0 bases at V and 7 bases at J; junction bases unmatched: 7. CDR3 length equals 17 residues. CDR3 residues: CASSLARGQGRNSPLHF. DNA of the CDR3: TGTGCCAGCAGCTTAGCCCGCGGACAGGGGCGGAATTCACCCCTCCACTTT. The entire variable domain, with the rest obtained from reference TRBV7-9 and TRBJ1-6, is as follows: DTGVSQNPRHKITKRGQNVTFRCDPISEHNRLYWYRQTLGQGPEFLTYFQNEAQLEKSRLLSDRFSAERPKGSFSTLEIQRTEQGDSAMYLCASSLARGQGRNSPLHFGNGTRLTVT.

A single count supports this clone. The chain recombines TRBV5-6 with TRBJ2-5; 11 bases match TRBD2. Germline V CDR1 and CDR2: SGHDT, YYEEEE. Losses at the gene ends were 0 bases for V and 4 bases for J; bases not matched to a gene: 2. The CDR3 has 15 amino acids. As DNA, the CDR3 is TGTGCCAGCAGCTTGGGTCTAGCGGGAGGAGAGACCCAGTACTTC. Its translation: CASSLGLAGGETQYF.

The V call is TRBV9, the J call TRBJ2-1, with 16 bases aligning to TRBD2. Trimming removed 3 bases from V and 1 base from J; junction bases left unmatched: 13. The germline V gene has CDR1 SGDLS and CDR2 YYNGEE. The CDR3 has 21 residues. The CDR3: CASSGNPGLAGGSPSYNEQFF. The CDR3 nucleotides are TGTGCCAGCAGCGGTAACCCGGGACTAGCGGGAGGGTCCCCTTCCTACAATGAGCAGTTCTTC.

The rearrangement joins TRBV5-1 to TRBJ2-5, with a tentative D call TRBD1 (7 bases). Germline loops: CDR1 SGHRS, CDR2 YFSETQ. CDR3 size: 15 residues. The ends were cut back, 0 bases at V and 2 bases at J, with 11 bases in the middle. The CDR3 protein is CASSLEPGGQETQYF. The CDR3 bases are TGCGCCAGCAGCTTGGAACCAGGGGGGCAAGAGACCCAGTACTTC.

The chain has TRBV12-3 or TRBV12-4 and TRBJ2-3; D is possibly TRBD2 (5 bases). The V gene lost 6 bases and the J gene lost 4 bases, with 11 bases spanning the gap. The CDR3 has 13 residues. Here the CDR3 DNA reads TGTGCCAGCAGCTTTAGCGAGGCAGATACGCAGTATTTT. This codes for CASSFSEADTQYF.

This clone occurred a few times. The rearrangement uses TRBV11-3 and TRBJ2-2; weak D call: TRBD1 (5 bases). Trimming shortened V by 2 bases and J by 4 bases, and 11 bases separated the two germline ends. Germline lookup yields CDR1 SGHNT and CDR2 YENEEA. This CDR3 has 15 amino acids. The chain's CDR3 is CASSLQGQGTGELFF. The CDR3 DNA is TGTGCCAGCAGCTTACAGGGCCAGGGCACCGGGGAGCTGTTTTTT. Filled out from reference TRBV11-3 and TRBJ2-2, the complete variable domain reads EAGVVQSPRYKIIEKKQPVAFWCNPISGHNTLYWYLQNLGQGPELLIRYENEEAVDDSQLPKDRFSAERLKGVDSTLKIQPAELGDSAVYLCASSLQGQGTGELFFGEGSRLTVL.

CDR3 bases: TGTGCCAGCAGCTTACGGGCACCTCGTGCAGGGTCGCCCCTCCACTTT. This gives the protein CASSLRAPRAGSPLHF. The V call is TRBV7-2, the J call TRBJ1-6, with D maybe TRBD1 (5 bases). The V gene lost 2 bases and the J gene lost 13 bases, with 21 bases spanning the gap. The germline CDR1 and CDR2 sequences are SGHTA and FQGNSA. The CDR3 consists of 16 residues.

This clone appeared once. CDR3 in amino acids: CSVAGTSGRAKYNEQFF. The CDR3 nucleotides are TGCAGCGTTGCTGGAACTAGCGGGAGGGCCAAGTACAATGAGCAGTTCTTC. This sequence joins TRBV29-1 and TRBJ2-1; 13 bases map to TRBD2. Germline CDR1 SQVTM, CDR2 ANQGSEA. The CDR3 totals 17 residues. The J segment lost 4 bases and the V segment lost 4 bases, leaving 10 bases of the junction unmatched.

V and J are TRBV23-1 and TRBJ2-7; D call uncertain. TRBV23-1 is labeled an ORF, and its function is uncertain. This CDR3 contains 13 residues. Deletions cut 5 bases from V and 3 bases from J, with 11 bases between. CDR3 region: CASSGQNNYEQYF. CDR3 sequence (DNA): TGCGCCAGCAGTGGTCAGAACAACTACGAGCAGTACTTC.

This chain links TRBV4-1 with TRBJ1-1; D unresolved. Trimming removed 6 bases from V and 1 base from J, with 9 bases in between. Germline V gene sequence: CDR1 MGHRA, CDR2 YSYEKL. The CDR3 totals 13 residues. Here the CDR3 DNA reads TGCGCCAGCAGGGAGAGTCAGAACACTGAAGCTTTCTTT. Translation: CASRESQNTEAFF.

CDR3 protein: CASSSVNSAGELFF. In nucleotides, the CDR3 is TGTGCCAGCAGCTCAGTTAATAGCGCCGGGGAGCTGTTTTTT. The chain has TRBV11-2 and TRBJ2-2, with D maybe TRBD2 (5 bases). V was shortened by 4 bases and J by 6 bases, with 12 bases between the two germline ends. Germline V CDR1 and CDR2: SGHAT, FQNNGV. This CDR3 has 14 amino acids.

This rearrangement joins TRBV18 to TRBJ2-5, with 9 positions matching TRBD1. CDR1 and CDR2 (germline): KGHSH, LQKENI. The V segment lost 3 bases and the J segment 5 bases; nucleotides outside the gene matches: 10. The CDR3 is made up of 16 amino acids. The CDR3, as DNA: TGTGCCAGCTCACCCATCCGGACAGGGGACCGCGAGACCCAGTACTTC. Its protein is CASSPIRTGDRETQYF. Variable domain in full (rest from reference TRBV18 and TRBJ2-5): NAGVMQNPRHLVRRRGQEARLRCSPMKGHSHVYWYRQLPEEGLKFMVYLQKENIIDESGMPKERFSAEFPKEGPSILRIQQVVRGDSAAYFCASSPIRTGDRETQYFGPGTRLLVL.